This T cell receptor beta chain came from a study of blood T cell repertoires in COVID-19. Overall study: The United States, Italy and Spain supplied acute and convalescent COVID-19 samples. T cells, B-cell-depleted T cells, or PBMCs provided the cDNA or gDNA that served as material.

CDR1 is MDHEN and CDR2 is SYDVKM in the germline V gene. V was pared by 8 bases and J by 5 bases, with 11 bases of the junction left unmatched. This CDR3 comprises 15 residues. In the authors' workflow: Estimation of nucleated cell counts was performed using reference gene primer amplification. Profiling relied on immunoSEQ multiplex PCR, and the TCRdb table lists in-frame clones only, not all of them. V and J calls and clone size are given by that table; D and trimming were obtained from the DNA. The sample includes around 52,000 clones, roughly 86% of them seen just once. The V and J genes are TRBV28 and TRBJ1-1; 10 nucleotides line up with TRBD1. The sample comprised peripheral blood. The clonotype originates from a woman older than 75 with acute or convalescent COVID-19. The CDR3 bases are TGTGCCAGCCGCCGTGTGGACAGGGGGACGACTGAAGCTTTCTTT. Protein sequence: CASRRVDRGTTEAFF.